Following are 22 T cell receptor beta chains from one sample sequenced in a study of T cells in Graves' hyperthyroidism and ophthalmopathy (dated by TCRdb to the late 2010s). Library prep was done by multiplex PCR. Sequencing instrument: Illumina HiSeq 2000. TCR beta CDR3 regions were amplified from RNA transcripts. A first-round RT-PCR of the TCR CDR3 used the HTBI primer set with the Qiagen OneStep RT-PCR kit. Through fastp at Q25 and MiXCR, TCRdb rebuilt clones from the public reads, retaining in-frame beta chains. CDR3 protein duplicates are merged, each entry listing the most common genes and DNA. The sample table contains a few hundred thousand distinct CDR3 sequences; only one count was recorded for under 15% of them. Of the sample, 30% to 35% falls within the top ten clones. Specimen: blood. The receptors derive from a woman in her twenties or thirties with Graves' hyperthyroidism.

The V gene is TRBV5-1, the J gene TRBJ2-4; 16 nucleotides line up with TRBD2. CDR1 is SGHRS, CDR2 YFSETQ, per germline. The CDR3 contains 16 residues. V shed 3 bases, J shed 7 bases, and the junction held 4 bases outside the gene matches. CDR3 loop: CASSYGTSGRGNIQYF. The CDR3 DNA reads as TGCGCCAGCAGCTACGGGACTAGCGGGAGGGGGAACATTCAGTACTTC.

This clonotype was detected ten times or more. V gene TRBV6-5 combines with J gene TRBJ1-6, with 8 bases aligning to TRBD1. The CDR3 has 17 amino acids. Per germline, CDR1 MNHEY and CDR2 SVGAGI. V was pared by 0 bases and J by 8 bases, with 9 bases of the junction left unmatched. The CDR3 DNA is TGTGCCAGCAGTTACTCAGTCCCTTGGACAGGGCATTCACCCCTCCACTTT. As protein: CASSYSVPWTGHSPLHF.

This clonotype was seen ten or more times. V is TRBV28 and J is TRBJ2-1; TRBD1 agrees at 9 bases. This CDR3 region has 12 residues. CDR1 and CDR2 (germline): MDHEN, SYDVKM. V lost 9 bases, J lost 8 bases, and 5 bases stayed unmatched. CDR3 DNA: TGTGCCAGTACCGGGACAGGGTATGAGCAGTTCTTC. Protein: CASTGTGYEQFF.

This clonotype was counted at least ten times. This chain links TRBV28 with TRBJ1-5, with D perhaps matching TRBD1 (5 bases). Germline V gene lookup returns CDR1 MDHEN and CDR2 SYDVKM. Trimming removed 5 bases at V and 4 bases at J, with 15 bases between. The CDR3 has 15 residues. DNA of the CDR3: TGTGCCAGCAGTATTGACAGAGGGGAAAATCAGCCCCAGCATTTT. Translation gives CASSIDRGENQPQHF.

This clonotype was observed at least ten times. CDR3 in DNA: TGTGCCAGCAGCTCGTGGGGAGACCACAATGAGCAGTTCTTC. Its translation is CASSSWGDHNEQFF. The chain is built from TRBV11-2 and TRBJ2-1; tentative D call: TRBD2 (5 bases). This CDR3 has 14 amino acids. Germline V gene data show CDR1 as SGHAT and CDR2 as FQNNGV. V was trimmed by 4 bases and J by 5 bases, leaving 12 bases between them.

The rearrangement joins TRBV24-1 to TRBJ2-3; D is unresolved. The CDR3 sequence is 13 residues long. V shed 8 bases and J shed 2 bases, with 10 bases lying between them. Germline CDR1 reads KGHDR; CDR2 reads SFDVKD. In DNA form, the CDR3 reads TGTGCCACCAAGGACCTTTTCACAGATACGCAGTATTTT. Encoded protein: CATKDLFTDTQYF.

A single count supports this clonotype. At one end the junction does not follow the germline gene, possibly because of a read error. The V call is TRBV24-1, the J call TRBJ2-2, with a weak D call TRBD2 (5 bases). The CDR3 contains 13 residues. Germline assignment: CDR1 KGHDR and CDR2 SFDVKD. The CDR3 DNA sequence: TGTGCCACCAGTGCCAGCGGCACCGGGGAGTTGTTTTTT. As protein: CATSASGTGELFF.

This clonotype was picked up many times. This chain links TRBV20-1 with TRBJ2-7; D is ambiguous. Per germline, CDR1 DFQATT and CDR2 SNEGSKA (reference sequence). The CDR3 has 12 amino acids. The ends were cut back, 0 bases at V and 3 bases at J, with 6 bases in the middle. The CDR3 spells CSARDIRYEQYF. The CDR3, as DNA: TGCAGTGCTAGAGATATCCGCTACGAGCAGTACTTC.

The chain combines TRBV19 with TRBJ1-1, with unresolved D. CDR3 length: 12 amino acids. The germline V gene encodes CDR1 LNHDA and CDR2 SQIVND (reference sequence). Trimming cost V 4 bases and J 5 bases, with 8 bases left between them. For the CDR3, the DNA is TGTGCCAGTAGTAGAATGGGGACTGAAGCTTTCTTT. Protein: CASSRMGTEAFF.

As concerns this clonotype: With a much larger clone just one base away, this may be a read error. The chain carries TRBV5-4 and TRBJ2-7; 8 bases align to TRBD1. This CDR3 comprises 14 residues. V shed 4 bases and J 8 bases; nucleotides not matched to a gene: 11. CDR1 SGHNT and CDR2 YYREEE come from the germline V gene (reference sequence). The CDR3: CASSTLTGVDKQYF. DNA for the CDR3: TGTGCCAGCAGCACACTGACAGGGGTGGACAAGCAGTACTTC.

The genes are TRBV20-1 and TRBJ2-2; no clear D. From germline, CDR1 is DFQATT and CDR2 SNEGSKA (reference sequence). The CDR3 is 13 residues long. The ends were cut back, 0 bases at V and 5 bases at J, with 7 bases in the middle. The CDR3: CSARDRRTGELFF. The CDR3, as DNA: TGCAGTGCTAGAGATCGCAGGACCGGGGAGCTGTTTTTT.

The chain has TRBV6-7 and TRBJ1-5; TRBD1 aligns across 7 bases. TRBV6-7 counts as an open reading frame of uncertain function. J was trimmed by 0 bases and V by 6 bases; bases with no gene match: 5. The CDR3 runs 15 residues. CDR3 DNA sequence: TGTGCCAGCAGGGACAGGAGGGGTAGCAATCAGCCCCAGCATTTT. Residues: CASRDRRGSNQPQHF.

The CDR3 sequence: CASSLSAAGANVLTF. CDR3 bases: TGCGCCAGCAGCTTGTCGGCAGCTGGGGCCAACGTCCTGACTTTC. The rearrangement joins TRBV5-1 to TRBJ2-6; the D is unclear. Trimming removed 1 base at V and 2 bases at J, with 7 bases between. This CDR3 contains 15 residues. Germline lookup yields CDR1 SGHRS and CDR2 YFSETQ.

This clonotype was seen ten or more times. The J gene is TRBJ1-2, the V gene TRBV18; D unresolved. V lost 0 bases, J lost 0 bases, and 5 bases lay in between. Germline values: CDR1 KGHSH, CDR2 LQKENI. This CDR3 region has 14 residues. The CDR3 protein is CASSPPTANYGYTF. In DNA, the CDR3 is TGTGCCAGCTCACCACCGACGGCTAACTATGGCTACACCTTC.

The chain recombines TRBV6-1 with TRBJ2-5, with D perhaps TRBD1 or TRBD2 (6 bases each). Looked up from germline, CDR1 is MNHNS and CDR2 is SASEGT. V lost 5 bases and J 5 bases, leaving 18 bases between the germline ends. This CDR3 region has 15 residues. The CDR3 here is CASSRLGGPPETQYF. The CDR3 DNA reads as TGTGCCAGCAGTCGCCTAGGGGGGCCGCCGGAGACCCAGTACTTC.

This clonotype has a handful of counts. The V gene is TRBV6-2 or TRBV6-3, the J gene TRBJ2-1; D is possibly TRBD2 (7 bases). CDR1 MNHEY and CDR2 SVGEGT come from the germline V gene. The length of the CDR3 is 13 residues. The V and J ends lost 11 bases and 2 bases respectively, with 13 bases between them. The CDR3 DNA follows: TGTGCCTTAGGGGGGGGGGCCTACAATGAGCAGTTCTTC. It encodes CALGGGAYNEQFF.

This clonotype appeared many times. This chain links TRBV28 with TRBJ1-4, with 8 bases aligning to TRBD1. With 2 bases clipped from V and 10 bases from J, the junction kept 3 bases outside the gene matches. The germline CDR1 and CDR2 sequences are MDHEN and SYDVKM. The CDR3 is 13 amino acids. CDR3 sequence: CASSLQGAGKLFF. In DNA, the CDR3 is TGTGCCAGCAGTTTACAGGGGGCAGGAAAACTGTTTTTT.

The sample holds many counts of this clonotype. The gene calls are TRBV28 and TRBJ2-1, with D perhaps TRBD1 (5 bases). This CDR3 is 15 amino acids long. V was trimmed by 8 bases and J by 4 bases, leaving 18 bases between them. CDR1 and CDR2 from the germline V gene are MDHEN and SYDVKM. The DNA for the CDR3 is TGTGCCAGCGGATCGACAGTACTGCTTTACAATGAGCAGTTCTTC. It specifies CASGSTVLLYNEQFF.

This chain links TRBV25-1 with TRBJ1-2, with D perhaps TRBD1 (6 bases). The CDR3 has 13 amino acids. Germline V lookup: CDR1 MGHDK, CDR2 SYGVNS. V shed 6 bases and J shed 8 bases, with 16 bases lying between them. The CDR3 is CASRDQGINGYTF. CDR3 bases: TGTGCCAGCAGGGACCAGGGGATAAACGGCTACACCTTC.

The chain joins TRBV7-2 to TRBJ2-7; a possible D gene is TRBD2 (6 bases). CDR1 and CDR2 (germline): SGHTA, FQGNSA. The V and J ends lost 5 bases and 3 bases respectively, with 17 bases between them. This CDR3 is 15 amino acids long. Here the CDR3 DNA reads TGTGCCAGCAGCATCAGACTAGACTGGCGCTACGAGCAGTACTTC. It specifies CASSIRLDWRYEQYF. Complete variable domain (other parts from reference TRBV7-2 and TRBJ2-7): GAGVSQSPSNKVTEKGKDVELRCDPISGHTALYWYRQSLGQGLEFLIYFQGNSAPDKSGLPSDRFSAERTGGSVSTLTIQRTQQEDSAVYLCASSIRLDWRYEQYFGPGTRLTVT.

This clonotype was seen repeatedly, ten times or more. V is TRBV6-1 and J is TRBJ2-7; the match to TRBD1 covers 9 bases. This CDR3 contains 13 residues. V lost 5 bases and J lost 3; bases outside the gene matches: 2. Germline CDR1 and CDR2: MNHNS and SASEGT. The CDR3 loop reads CASSRTGDYEQYF. The CDR3 DNA reads as TGTGCCAGCAGTCGGACAGGGGACTACGAGCAGTACTTC.

About this clonotype itself: Relative to the germline gene, one junction end is altered; a read error may explain this. The chain couples TRBV7-9 to TRBJ2-5; TRBD2 is a possible D gene (5 bases). CDR3 length equals 15 residues. CDR1 and CDR2 from the germline V gene are SEHNR and FQNEAQ (reference sequence). The CDR3 sequence is CANSLGSVRGETQYF. In DNA, the CDR3 is TGTGCCAACAGCTTAGGGTCCGTACGCGGGGAGACCCAGTACTTC.